This T cell receptor (beta chain) was recorded in a study of blood T cell repertoires in COVID-19. This table comes from immunoSEQ multiplex PCR, and its TCRdb copy is limited to in-frame clones, with some not included. The table lists under 200,000 clones, about 86% of them singletons, with 5.5% to 8% in the top ten. The CDR3 sequence is 14 residues long. The trim removed 6 bases at V and 7 bases at J, leaving 5 bases unmatched. The germline V gene has CDR1 MNHEY and CDR2 SVGAGI. The chain combines TRBV6-5 with TRBJ1-4; 10 bases agree with TRBD1. Material for sequencing was peripheral blood. This TCR was sampled from a man in his fifties with active or convalescent COVID-19. CDR3 sequence reads: CASSWDRGGEKLFF. In DNA form, the CDR3 reads TGTGCCAGCAGCTGGGACAGGGGTGGTGAAAAACTGTTTTTT.